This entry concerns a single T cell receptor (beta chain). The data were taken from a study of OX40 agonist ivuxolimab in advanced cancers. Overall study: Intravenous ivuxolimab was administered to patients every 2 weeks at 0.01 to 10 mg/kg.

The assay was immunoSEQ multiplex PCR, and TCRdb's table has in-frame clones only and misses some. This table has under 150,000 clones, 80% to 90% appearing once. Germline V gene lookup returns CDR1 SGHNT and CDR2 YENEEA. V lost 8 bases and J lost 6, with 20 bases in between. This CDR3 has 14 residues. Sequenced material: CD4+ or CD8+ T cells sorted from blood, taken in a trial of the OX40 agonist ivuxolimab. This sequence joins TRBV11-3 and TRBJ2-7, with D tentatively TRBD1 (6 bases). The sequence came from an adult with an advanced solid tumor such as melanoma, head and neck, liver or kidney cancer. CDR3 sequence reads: CASRPGHLVGEQYF. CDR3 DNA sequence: TGTGCCAGCCGACCGGGACACTTGGTCGGCGAGCAGTACTTC.